This entry concerns a single T cell receptor beta chain. Its specificity is not known. Diagnosing involved the use of clinical symptoms, serum thyroxine and TRAb, thyroid ultrasound and orbital computed tomography. PBMCs were collected from a roughly 10 ml volume of fresh peripheral blood. The TCR beta CDR3 regions underwent amplification using RNA transcripts as the source. During a first-round RT-PCR of the TCR CDR3, the HTBI primer set was used. TCRdb reprocessed the multiplex PCR reads with MiXCR, giving one entry per CDR3 protein. Among 700,000 to 850,000 distinct CDR3 sequences, over 35% were seen once, and the ten largest hold roughly 30%. There are 13 residues in the CDR3. The V end was cut by 5 bases, the J end by 1 base, with 8 bases between. Germline CDR1 MGHDK, CDR2 SYGVNS. The data are from a study of T cells in Graves' hyperthyroidism and ophthalmopathy. General study findings and limits: Most clonotypes expanded in the thyroid (above 0.001) were also present in blood. With a median lead of approximately 6.4 months before onset, the model predicted ophthalmopathy.

The specimen sequenced was blood. The rearrangement links TRBV25-1 to TRBJ1-1; tentative D call: TRBD1 (6 bases). The TCR originated in a woman in her forties with Graves' hyperthyroidism. For the CDR3, the DNA is TGTGCCAGCAGTACAGGGTCGAACACTGAAGCTTTCTTT. Translated: CASSTGSNTEAFF.